This T cell receptor (beta chain) was observed in a study of blood T cell repertoires in COVID-19 (TCRdb year 2020). The study in broad terms: Collaborator samples came from the United States, Italy and Spain and covered acute and convalescent phases of COVID-19. The prospective study material was composed of cDNA or gDNA derived from T cells, B-cell-depleted T cells, or PBMCs. Subjects who had been exposed to COVID-19, were actively infected with it, or had recovered from it provided the deeply sampled blood TCRbeta repertoires that made up the dataset. The repertoires were made available in a free public database intended to serve as a resource for research on the immune response to SARS-CoV-2. Samples were obtained from the ongoing ImmuneRACE study (first 160 participants) and from some 1,200 subjects provided by 6 global collaborators. Nearly every sample came with metadata listing a de-identified subject ID, COVID-19 status, age in years and sex. Where available, HLA class I and class II types were taken from metadata supplied by the sample provider and were not determined by assay-based typing.

Each collaborating institution followed its own protocols to collect whole blood in K2EDTA tubes. For TCRbeta analysis, collaborator samples were shipped as frozen whole blood, as isolated PBMCs, or as DNA extracted from either sample type. Here is what the overall study found, with its caveats: How much clinical and demographic metadata was included differed by source and by participant, and the metadata was provided uncurated.

TCRbeta CDR3 regions were amplified from genomic DNA using the immunoSEQ Assay, a bias-controlled multiplex PCR. The published analysis was carried out like this. The number of nucleated cells in each sample was estimated by amplification of reference gene primers within the assay. To quantify the absolute abundance of each unique TCRbeta CDR3 rearrangement, sequence reads were collapsed and filtered. For each sample, productive Simpson clonality was calculated by taking the square root of Simpson's diversity index across productive rearrangements. TCRdb obtained this table from immuneACCESS and retained in-frame rearrangements with V and J assigned. These tables miss some clones; where compared with another copy, unresolved V genes account for less than half of the shortfall, and the remainder is unexplained. That table is the source of V, J and clone size, and D and trimming were worked out from the DNA. The sample table holds about 34,000 clones, of which around 73% were seen once. The ten largest clones add up to about 7.9% of the sample.

In regard to this clone: Its antigen remains unidentified. One base away there is no much larger clone; base qualities are not given.

CDR3 length: 14 amino acids, cysteine to phenylalanine. Only the CDR3 portion is preserved as DNA: 42 bases, with reading frame beginning at the first base. V is trimmed back by 5 bases and J by 4 bases, and the junction contains 5 bases that no gene match accounts for. Reading the germline V gene gives CDR1 SGHTA and CDR2 FQGTGA. This clonotype originated in a woman aged 55 to 70 with acute or convalescent COVID-19. Here the chain combines TRBV7-3 and TRBJ2-1; 7 central nucleotides agree with TRBD1. The material sequenced was peripheral blood. The DNA sequence is as follows: TGTGCCAGCAGCCCCTGGGACAGATACAATGAGCAGTTCTTC. Its product reads: CASSPWDRYNEQFF.